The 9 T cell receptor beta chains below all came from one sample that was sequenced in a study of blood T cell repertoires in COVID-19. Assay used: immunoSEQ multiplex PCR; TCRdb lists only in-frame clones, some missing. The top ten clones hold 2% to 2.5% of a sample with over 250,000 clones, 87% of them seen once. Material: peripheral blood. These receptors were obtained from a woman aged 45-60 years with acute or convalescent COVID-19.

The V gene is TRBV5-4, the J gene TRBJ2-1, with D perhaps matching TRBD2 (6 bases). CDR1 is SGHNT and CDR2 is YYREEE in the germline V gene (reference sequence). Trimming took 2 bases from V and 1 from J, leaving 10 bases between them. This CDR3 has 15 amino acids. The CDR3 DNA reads TGTGCCAGCAGCTTTGCGGGGACTTCCTACAATGAGCAGTTCTTC. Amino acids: CASSFAGTSYNEQFF.

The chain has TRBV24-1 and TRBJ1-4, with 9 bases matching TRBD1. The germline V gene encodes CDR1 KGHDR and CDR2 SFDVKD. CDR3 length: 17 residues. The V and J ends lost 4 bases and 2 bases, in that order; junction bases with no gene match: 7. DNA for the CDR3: TGTGCCACCAGTGACACGGGACAGGGAGTCACTAATGAAAAACTGTTTTTT. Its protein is CATSDTGQGVTNEKLFF.

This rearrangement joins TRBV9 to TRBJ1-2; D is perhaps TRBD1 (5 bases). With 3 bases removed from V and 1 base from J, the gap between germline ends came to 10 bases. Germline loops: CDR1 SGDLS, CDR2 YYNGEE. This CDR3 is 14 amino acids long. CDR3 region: CASSAGHGNYGYTF. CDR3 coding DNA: TGTGCCAGCAGCGCCGGACATGGTAACTATGGCTACACCTTC.

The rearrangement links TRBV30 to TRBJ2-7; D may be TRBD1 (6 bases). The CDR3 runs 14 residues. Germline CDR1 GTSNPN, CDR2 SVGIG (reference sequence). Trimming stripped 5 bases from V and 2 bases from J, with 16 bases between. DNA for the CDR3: TGTGCCTGGCGGGACACCCAAGGGGCCTACGAGCAGTACTTC. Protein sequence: CAWRDTQGAYEQYF. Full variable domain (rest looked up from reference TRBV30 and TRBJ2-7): SQTIHQWPATLVQPVGSPLSLECTVEGTSNPNLYWYRQAAGRGLQLLFYSVGIGQISSEVPQNLSASRPQDRQFILSSKKLLLSDSGFYLCAWRDTQGAYEQYFGPGTRLTVT.

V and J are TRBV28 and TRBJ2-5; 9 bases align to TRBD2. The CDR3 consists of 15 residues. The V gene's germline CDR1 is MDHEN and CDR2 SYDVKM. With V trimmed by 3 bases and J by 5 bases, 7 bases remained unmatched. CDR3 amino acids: CASSLAGGPWETQYF. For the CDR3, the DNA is TGTGCCAGCAGTTTGGCGGGAGGGCCCTGGGAGACCCAGTACTTC.

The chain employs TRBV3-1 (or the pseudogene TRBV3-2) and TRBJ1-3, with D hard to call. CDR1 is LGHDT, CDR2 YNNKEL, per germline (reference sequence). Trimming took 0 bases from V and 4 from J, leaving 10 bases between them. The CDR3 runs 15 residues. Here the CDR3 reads CASSQDLLRGNTIYF. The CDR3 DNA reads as TGTGCCAGCAGCCAAGACTTGTTGAGGGGAAACACCATATATTTT.

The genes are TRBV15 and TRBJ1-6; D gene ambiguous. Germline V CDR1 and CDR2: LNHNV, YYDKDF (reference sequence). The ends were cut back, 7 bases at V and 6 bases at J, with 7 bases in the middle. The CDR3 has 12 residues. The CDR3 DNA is TGTGCCACCACAGGTGGTAATTCACCCCTCCACTTT. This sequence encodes CATTGGNSPLHF.

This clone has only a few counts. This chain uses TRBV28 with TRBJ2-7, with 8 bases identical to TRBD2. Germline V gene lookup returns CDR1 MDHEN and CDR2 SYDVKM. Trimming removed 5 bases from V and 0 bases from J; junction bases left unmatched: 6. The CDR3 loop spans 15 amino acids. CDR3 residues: CASSPIAGFSYEQYF. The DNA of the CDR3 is TGTGCCAGCAGTCCTATAGCGGGGTTCTCCTACGAGCAGTACTTC.

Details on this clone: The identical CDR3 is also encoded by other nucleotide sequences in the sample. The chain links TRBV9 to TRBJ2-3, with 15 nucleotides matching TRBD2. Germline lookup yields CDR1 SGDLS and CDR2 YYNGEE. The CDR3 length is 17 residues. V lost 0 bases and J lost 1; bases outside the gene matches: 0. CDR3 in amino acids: CASSVGTSGRGTDTQYF. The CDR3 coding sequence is TGTGCCAGCAGCGTAGGGACTAGCGGGAGGGGCACAGATACGCAGTATTTT. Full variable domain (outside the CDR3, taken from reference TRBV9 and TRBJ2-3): DSGVTQTPKHLITATGQRVTLRCSPRSGDLSVYWYQQSLDQGLQFLIQYYNGEERAKGNILERFSAQQFPDLHSELNLSSLELGDSALYFCASSVGTSGRGTDTQYFGPGTRLTVL.